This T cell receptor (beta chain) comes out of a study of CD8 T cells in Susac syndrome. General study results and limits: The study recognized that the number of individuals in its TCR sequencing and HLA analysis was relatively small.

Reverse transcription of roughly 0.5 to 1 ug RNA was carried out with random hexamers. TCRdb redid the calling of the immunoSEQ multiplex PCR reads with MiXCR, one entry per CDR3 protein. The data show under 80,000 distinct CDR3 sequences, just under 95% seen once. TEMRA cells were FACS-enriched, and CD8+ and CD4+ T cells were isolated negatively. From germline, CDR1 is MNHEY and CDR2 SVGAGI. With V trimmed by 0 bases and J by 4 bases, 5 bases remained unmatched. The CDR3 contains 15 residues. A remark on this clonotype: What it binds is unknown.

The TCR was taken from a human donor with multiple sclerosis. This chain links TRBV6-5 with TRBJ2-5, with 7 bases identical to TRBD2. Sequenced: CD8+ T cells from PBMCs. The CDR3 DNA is TGTGCCAGCAGTTACTCGGGACTACTTGCAGAGACCCAGTACTTC. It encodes CASSYSGLLAETQYF.